This T cell receptor beta chain was identified in a study of cytomegalovirus exposure and HLA in healthy donors (dated by TCRdb to between 2016 and 2019). For the wider study: An earlier analysis of approximately 640 of the donors reported 250 to 300 Gb of sequence data and some 100 million unique TCR beta sequences from roughly 180 million T cells. An early release covering about 600 HLA-typed donors comprised 250 to 350 gigabases of sequencing data and roughly 86 million unique TCR sequences. The genetic ancestry cluster associated with self-reported Caucasian donors included around 76% of the 300 to 400 genotyped donors. The study aimed to test whether cataloging public T cell receptors could reveal signatures of past pathogen exposure. The study profiled the T cell repertoires of about 720 subjects by immunosequencing and related them to cytomegalovirus serostatus. A separate validation cohort of roughly 130 different subjects was used in addition to the roughly 640-subject first cohort. High-throughput TCR immunosequencing, statistical association of individual TCRs with disease status, and machine learning were combined to predict cytomegalovirus infection status. A later analysis re-analyzed previously published TCR beta repertoires from 600 to 850 donors and added high-resolution HLA genotyping to study TCR occurrence patterns. Rather than using new phenotypic data, the later analysis identified candidate immune exposures from TCR beta sequences and from how often those sequences occurred across donors. In an earlier analysis of 500 to 650 of the donors, high-throughput TCR beta sequencing was used to judge whether each TCR beta V gene segment behaved as functional or pseudogenic. Donor age, sex, ethnicity and CMV serostatus were collected together with the repertoire data. A later genetic analysis took genome-wide SNP genotypes for about three fifths of the 666 donors and used that subset as a discovery cohort. Every repertoire in the discovery cohort had been generated on one and the same sequencing platform. HLA typing included class I and class II loci at four-digit resolution. The number of typed donors differed by locus: about 620-640 for A, B, C, DRB1 and DQB1; some 540 for DQA1; roughly 600 for DPA1; and roughly 470 for DPB1. Four to six DR-DQ haplotypes were handled as single units for association and clustering because linkage in the cohort was strong. Among about 360 genotyped donors of the cohort, an average of approximately 240,000 unique TCR beta nucleotide sequences were sequenced per donor, about a sixth of them non-productive.

Turning to this clone: The antigen it recognizes is unknown. No much larger clone exists at a distance of one base, and base qualities are not known.

Study-wide findings and limitations: In a later analysis, HLA-associated TCR beta chains were found to be more clonally expanded and to have lower generation probabilities than equally common non-associated chains. The classifier was reported to diagnose cytomegalovirus status with high specificity and sensitivity in both the original cohort and the validation cohort. Broadly in line with IMGT annotations, most TCR beta V segments showed up in productive rearrangements about 87% or about 30% of the time in an earlier analysis of around 600 of the donors. In the study, approximately 150 TCR beta chains were listed as associated with cytomegalovirus. In a later analysis, the rate of TCR association differed among HLA loci, with DRB1 alleles having the most associated TCRs and HLA-C alleles having the fewest. Across donors, most TCR sequences were observed very rarely, whereas some public TCRs were present in many individuals. Sequencing depth was assumed to be roughly uniform across donors in the presence/absence analyses, though that assumption may not hold. In a later genetic analysis, a missense DCLRE1C variant was associated with V-gene and J-gene trimming of TCR beta chains, and the association was replicated in an independent cohort. Because HLA typing was unavailable for some donors at each locus, only the typed subset was used in association tests. The authors suggested that the approach could potentially be extended to other disease states and immunological phenotypes. A later analysis reported that several top co-occurrence clusters appeared linked to parvovirus B19, influenza, CMV and Epstein-Barr virus. The only immune exposure information available for the cohort was CMV serostatus. Linkage disequilibrium might explain the correlated functional status among segregating V segments, but an unknown experimental factor could not be excluded. In this cohort, only TCR beta chains were sequenced, and detectable features were limited by the absence of alpha or paired-chain data. A later analysis found that most CMV-associated TCR beta chains appeared HLA-restricted, with HLA associations seemingly driven largely by CMV exposure. A later genetic analysis reported fewer N-insertions in productive TCRs among donors in an Asian-associated ancestry cluster than the roughly 650-donor mean. A group of highly shared sequence variants was considered likely to be a technical artifact of the sequencing pipeline. A further reported finding was that TCR beta sequences accurately predicted the HLA-A and HLA-B alleles for most subjects in the first cohort. When HLA alleles, especially DR and DQ, strongly co-occurred, attributing TCR associations to individual alleles was difficult. In vitro tests confirmed that three of the cytomegalovirus-associated TCR beta chains recognize cytomegalovirus antigens. A later analysis associated 16,951 TCR beta sequences with specific HLA alleles at a false discovery rate of 0.05. Because counts were too low, roughly 18 rarely observed V segments, including chromosome 9 orphons, were left out of the earlier analysis of over 550 of the donors.

The library relied on the immunoSEQ multiplex PCR assay. The multiplex PCR relied on a mix of 60 forward primers for TCR Vbeta segments and 13 reverse primers for TCR Jbeta segments. A multiplex PCR assay on genomic DNA amplified the CDR3 region of rearranged TCR beta genes. The amplified TCR beta libraries were sequenced on the Illumina HiSeq System as 87-base-pair reads. As for the authors' bioinformatics: A later analysis tallied around 87 million unique TCR beta chains across the 660 or so repertoires, and about 12 million of those chains were shared by two or more donors. A nearest-neighbor algorithm error-corrected the raw reads and collapsed the reads into unique sequences, merging closely related sequences to remove PCR and sequencing errors. V, D and J gene segments were assigned by aligning CDR3 sequences to IMGT reference sequences. For a sequence to be retained, a match of at least six nucleotides was required to both a V gene segment and a J gene segment. A rearrangement was called productive if the CDR3 had no stop codons and remained in frame with V and J, and every other rearrangement was called non-productive. CDR3 was defined by IMGT convention, running from the second conserved V-encoded cysteine to the conserved J-encoded phenylalanine. The earlier analysis of about 610 of the donors excluded sequences that lacked an unambiguous match to a single V gene segment. In an earlier analysis of several hundred of the donors, V segments were called functional above 56.7% productive rearrangements and were called segregating when the between-donor standard deviation exceeded 5%. A statistical classification framework was developed to diagnose cytomegalovirus status using the catalog of TCR beta chain sequences. V and J gene assignment, in a later analysis, came from comparing TCR nucleotide sequences with IMGT/GENE-DB human TR gene sequences. Using the TCRdist pipeline, a later analysis assigned CDR3 sequences along with most-parsimonious VDJ recombination scenarios. In a later analysis, every TCR beta chain was defined by the combination of its CDR3 amino acid sequence and its V-gene family, and reads without a unique V-gene family were dropped. A later analysis removed 600 or so highly shared, low-generation-probability nucleotide sequences to deal with suspected cross-contamination and a sequencing artifact. For each public chain, a later analysis derived a clonal expansion index from normalized ranks of inferred template counts within each repertoire. In a later analysis, generation probabilities were computed using a VDJ recombination model fitted to out-of-frame rearrangements, and the results were checked against IGoR. Hypergeometric tests were used in a later analysis to score TCR-TCR, TCR-HLA and TCR-CMV co-occurrence, with a repertoire-size bias correction applied to the TCR pairs. False discovery rates were estimated in a later analysis by permuting HLA or CMV assignments 20 times. In a later analysis, co-occurring TCRs were grouped using DBSCAN, with TCRdist sequence similarity added in when clustering inside HLA-allele-positive subsets. For co-occurrence clustering, repertoires with fewer than 30,000 or more than 120,000 public chains were excluded, along with about five repertoires with anomalous nucleotide sharing. Drawn from immuneACCESS, this table holds only the in-frame rearrangements with V and J called that TCRdb kept. Clones are partly lost; checked studies trace under half to an unresolved V gene and leave the rest unexplained. Clonal size and the V and J genes are those of that table, whereas D and trimming came from the DNA. This sample gives 100,000 to 140,000 clones in total; about 80% of them show up just once. The ten largest clones represent 7.8% of the sample.

The cohort was made up of about 610 healthy bone marrow donors. At the time of sampling, every cohort member was nominally healthy, though immune exposures that went unrecorded were likely present. The donor tested CMV seronegative, placing the donor among the 350 to 400 seronegative members of the cohort. Each donor provided a peripheral blood sample, and peripheral blood mononuclear cells were used for TCR beta sequencing. The Qiagen DNeasy Blood Extraction Kit was used to extract genomic DNA from the blood cell samples. The specimen sequenced was PBMCs. The TCR was taken from a man younger than 45 in good health and CMV-seronegative.

This receptor has the CDR3 CASSYASSASYEQYF. The DNA sequence is given as TGTGCCAGCAGTTACGCCTCTAGCGCTTCCTACGAGCAGTACTTC. The chain employs TRBV6-5 and TRBJ2-5; a tentative D match to TRBD2 spans 6 bases. The assigned J gene may be wrong: the sequence end matches TRBJ2-7 better. Per the germline V gene, MNHEY is the CDR1 and SVGAGI is the CDR2. Including cysteine and phenylalanine, the CDR3 has 15 amino acids. Solely the CDR3 DNA is kept, with 45 bases framed from the first base.